The clone carrying this T cell receptor (beta chain) has only a few counts. What it recognizes is unknown. MiXCR, run by TCRdb on the reads, gives a single entry per CDR3 protein. The sample includes roughly 700,000 distinct CDR3 sequences, roughly 36% of them seen just once. This sample stems from a study of T cell repertoires in cytomegalovirus infection. Study details: Alongside well-studied HLA-B-restricted CMV epitopes, recently identified HLA-C-restricted CMV epitopes were also used. CMV infection together with matching HLA type was indicated by public TCR beta signatures.

Findings and caveats of the study: Dominant in the ex vivo response were TCR beta clonotypes restricted by HLA-C and specific for CMV. Summed frequency of public TCR beta families distinguished CMV carriers with the relevant HLA.

The CDR3 is 15 amino acids. V lost 1 base and J 6 bases, leaving 14 bases between the germline ends. CDR1 and CDR2 (germline): SGHRS, YFSETQ. Sample: cultured PBMCs, taken from culture after CMV antigen stimulation. This receptor was obtained from a human donor in good health (CMV status not recorded). Some clones in this sample may be carry-over from other donors' samples. V is TRBV5-1 and J is TRBJ1-5; D gene ambiguous. Here the CDR3 DNA reads TGCGCCAGCAGCTTGTCTCCCGTTTCTGGTCAGCCCCAGCATTTT. Translating it yields CASSLSPVSGQPQHF.